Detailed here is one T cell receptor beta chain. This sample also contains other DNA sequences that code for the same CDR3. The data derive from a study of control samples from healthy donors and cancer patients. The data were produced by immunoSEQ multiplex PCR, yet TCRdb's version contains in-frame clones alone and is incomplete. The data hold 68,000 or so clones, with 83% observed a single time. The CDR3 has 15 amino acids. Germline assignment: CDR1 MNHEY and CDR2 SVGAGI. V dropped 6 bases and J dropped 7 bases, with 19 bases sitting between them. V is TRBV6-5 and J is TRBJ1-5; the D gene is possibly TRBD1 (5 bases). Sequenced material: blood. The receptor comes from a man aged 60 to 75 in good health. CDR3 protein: CASRLGGVGSQPQHF. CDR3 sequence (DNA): TGTGCCAGCAGACTCGGAGGGGTGGGGTCACAGCCCCAGCATTTT.